The 5 T cell receptor beta chains in this list originate from one sample, sequenced in a study of blood T cells in healthy people across ages. For the second PCR, which ran for roughly 6 to 12 cycles, a sample-barcoded 5' primer and a J-beta primer mix were used. TCRdb reanalysed the 5' RACE reads using MiXCR and keeps one entry per CDR3 protein. The profile shows around 870,000 distinct CDR3 sequences, around 30% of them singletons. Material: blood. Receptors were obtained from a woman aged 80 or over in good health.

J is TRBJ1-5 and V is TRBV18; D gene ambiguous. The germline V gene encodes CDR1 KGHSH and CDR2 LQKENI. This CDR3 contains 14 residues. V lost 1 base and J 5 bases, leaving 9 bases between the germline ends. The CDR3: CASSPQNSDQPQHF. CDR3 coding DNA: TGTGCCAGCTCACCACAGAATTCCGATCAGCCCCAGCATTTT.

This clonotype was found many times. CDR3 DNA sequence: TGTGCCAGCAGCCGACAGGGGGCGTCCTACAATGAGCAGTTCTTC. It codes for CASSRQGASYNEQFF. The genes are TRBV7-6 and TRBJ2-1; 10 nucleotides match TRBD1. Germline loops: CDR1 SGHVS, CDR2 FNYEAQ. The CDR3 has 15 residues. V was pared by 5 bases and J by 1 base, with 2 bases of the junction left unmatched.

This chain connects TRBV6-5 to TRBJ1-1; D unresolved. The V end lost 0 bases, the J end lost 7 bases, and 15 bases lay between the germline ends. In germline, CDR1 is MNHEY, CDR2 SVGAGI. The CDR3 spans 15 residues. CDR3 region: CASSYSHNGRNEAFF. The CDR3 nucleotides are TGTGCCAGCAGTTACTCGCATAACGGACGGAATGAAGCTTTCTTT.

Comment on this clonotype: A much larger clone is a single base away; this may be a read error. This chain connects TRBV7-2 to TRBJ2-1; no reliable D call. The CDR3 extends over 13 amino acids. CDR1 and CDR2 from the germline V gene are SGHTA and FQGNSA. V lost 5 bases, J lost 3 bases, and 8 bases lay in between. The DNA of the CDR3 is TGTGCCAGCAGCCCCAGCTTCTACAATGAGCAGTTCTTC. Its translation is CASSPSFYNEQFF.

The chain employs TRBV4-1 and TRBJ2-5, with D possibly matching TRBD1 (5 bases). This CDR3 is 14 amino acids long. Looked up from germline, CDR1 is MGHRA and CDR2 is YSYEKL. The germline V and J ends were trimmed by 0 bases and 5 bases, with 10 bases remaining between them. The CDR3 bases are TGCGCCAGCAGCCAAGAAAGGACACGGGAGACCCAGTACTTC. It translates to CASSQERTRETQYF.